The subject of this entry is one TCR beta chain. The data stem from a study of identical twins. MiXCR, run by TCRdb on the 5' RACE reads, gives a single entry per CDR3 protein. The sample lists some 690,000 distinct CDR3 sequences, approximately 22% occurring once. This same sample was also taken into another study, of T cells expressing NK-cell markers.

The TCR originated in a woman aged 18 to 35 in good health. The specimen sequenced was PBMCs.

The CDR3 spells CSVRTGGGGELFF. In DNA, the CDR3 is TGCAGCGTTAGGACAGGGGGCGGCGGGGAGCTGTTTTTT. This chain links TRBV29-1 with TRBJ2-2; 11 bases map to TRBD1. The CDR3 has 13 amino acids. Germline trimming cut 5 bases from V and 7 bases from J; bases unmatched to any gene: 3. CDR1 and CDR2 (germline): SQVTM, ANQGSEA.